This TCR beta chain was recovered during a study of naive and memory T cell subsets. Both TRBC1 and TRBC2 were covered by a beta constant-region primer of two equimolar oligonucleotides. TCRdb recomputed calls from the UMI-ligation and nested PCR reads with MiXCR, one row per CDR3 protein. The sample includes approximately 89,000 distinct CDR3 sequences, roughly 7.3% of them seen just once. Germline assignment: CDR1 SGHVS and CDR2 FNYEAQ. The V gene end was trimmed by 7 bases and the J gene end by 8 bases; junction bases not matched to a gene: 11. The CDR3 has 15 amino acids. A single count supports this clonotype.

V usage is TRBV7-6 and J usage is TRBJ2-2; TRBD1 matches 9 bases. Sequencing input: central memory CD4+ T cells from blood. This receptor was identified in a human donor in good health. The CDR3 DNA reads as TGTGCCAGCACCGGGACAGGGAGTTCGAGGGGGGAGCTGTTTTTT. This codes for CASTGTGSSRGELFF.